This TCR beta chain was profiled in a study of T cell responses to AZD1222 COVID-19 vaccine. Notes on this clone: Its antigen is unidentified.

TCRdb's copy holds only in-frame clones and misses some; the assay was immunoSEQ multiplex PCR. The sample shows about 110,000 clones, 65% to 85% of them seen only once. Trimming pared 4 bases from V and 1 base from J, leaving 10 bases between. The CDR3 loop spans 14 amino acids. Germline V gene data show CDR1 as SGHDT and CDR2 as YYEEEE. Study results and limitations: CD4 TCRs associated with vaccination spanned spike, dominating at 160-218 and 743-854. Donors were mostly white British, more females; clonal diversity possibly underestimated. Increases in Spike-specific TCR breadth and depth were seen after two AZD1222 doses.

The chain employs TRBV5-6 and TRBJ2-3, with a tentative D call TRBD1 (6 bases). The source was peripheral blood, collected on day 0 of AZD1222 vaccination. The sequence derives from an adult in good health. CDR3 sequence (DNA): TGTGCCAGCAGCGCGACAGGCCGCACAGATACGCAGTATTTT. Translated, it gives CASSATGRTDTQYF.